The entry that follows covers one T cell receptor (beta chain) sequence. What it binds is not known. Before the COVID-19 pandemic, during about 2011-2019, CD4+ T cells were taken from unexposed donors. CD4+ T cells were isolated from the cells after around 11 days of culture. Testing used SARS-CoV-2 S/N and four cold-coronavirus spikes on unexposed-donor CD4+ T cells, cells permitting. The data are from a study of CD4 T cells in relation to SARS-CoV-2 and coronaviruses. About the research overall: ViraFEST: approximately 10-day antigen culture of PBMCs, then TCR beta CDR3 sequencing. No peptide or an HIV-1 Nef peptide pool served as negative control.

Germline assignment: CDR1 SGHRS and CDR2 YFSETQ. This CDR3 has 13 amino acids. Trimming removed 5 bases at V and 3 bases at J, with 12 bases between. The data were produced by immunoSEQ multiplex PCR, yet TCRdb's version contains in-frame clones alone and is incomplete. Here the sample spans 20,000 to 25,000 clones, over 65% being singletons. General study results and limits: No crossreactivity against non-spike viral proteins was tested here.

The chain combines TRBV5-1 with TRBJ2-7; the D gene is possibly TRBD1 (7 bases). The sequencing input was CD4+ T cells from PBMCs, cultured in vitro. The receptor's source is a human donor in good health. CDR3 amino acids: CASRGGQNYEQYF. CDR3 sequence (DNA): TGCGCCAGCAGGGGGGGACAGAACTACGAGCAGTACTTC. Full variable domain (missing parts from reference TRBV5-1 and TRBJ2-7): KAGVTQTPRYLIKTRGQQVTLSCSPISGHRSVSWYQQTPGQGLQFLFEYFSETQRNKGNFPGRFSGRQFSNSRSEMNVSTLELGDSALYLCASRGGQNYEQYFGPGTRLTVT.